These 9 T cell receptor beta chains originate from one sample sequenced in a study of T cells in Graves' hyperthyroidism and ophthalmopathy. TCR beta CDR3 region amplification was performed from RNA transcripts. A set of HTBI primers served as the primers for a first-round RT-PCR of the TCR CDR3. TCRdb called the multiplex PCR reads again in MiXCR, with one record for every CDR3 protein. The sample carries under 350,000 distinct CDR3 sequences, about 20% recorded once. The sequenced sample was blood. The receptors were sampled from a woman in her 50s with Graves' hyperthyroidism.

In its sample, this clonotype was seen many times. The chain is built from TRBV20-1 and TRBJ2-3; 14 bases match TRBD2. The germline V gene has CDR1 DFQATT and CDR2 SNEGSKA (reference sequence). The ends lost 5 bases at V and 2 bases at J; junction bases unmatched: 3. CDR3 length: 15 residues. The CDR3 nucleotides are TGCAGTGCTGGACTAGCGGGAGGACACACAGATACGCAGTATTTT. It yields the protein CSAGLAGGHTDTQYF.

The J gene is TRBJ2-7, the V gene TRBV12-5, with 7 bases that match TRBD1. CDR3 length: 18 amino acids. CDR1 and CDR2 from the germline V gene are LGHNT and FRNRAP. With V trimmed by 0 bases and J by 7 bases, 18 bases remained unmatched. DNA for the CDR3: TGTGCTAGTGGTTTGGTAACCCCCGGGACAGCTTCGGGTAGGGAGCAGTACTTC. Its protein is CASGLVTPGTASGREQYF.

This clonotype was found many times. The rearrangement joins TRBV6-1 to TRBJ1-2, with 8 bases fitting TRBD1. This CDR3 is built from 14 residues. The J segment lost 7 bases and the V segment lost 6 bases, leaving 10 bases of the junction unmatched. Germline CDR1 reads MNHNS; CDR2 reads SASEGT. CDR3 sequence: CASSPLDRAPGYTF. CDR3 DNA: TGTGCCAGCAGCCCTTTGGACAGGGCCCCTGGCTACACCTTC.

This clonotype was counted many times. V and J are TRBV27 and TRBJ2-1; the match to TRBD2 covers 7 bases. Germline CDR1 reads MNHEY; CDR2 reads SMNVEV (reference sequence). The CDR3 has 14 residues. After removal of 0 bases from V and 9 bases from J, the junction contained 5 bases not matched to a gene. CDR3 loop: CASSLSAGVIEQFF. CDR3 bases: TGTGCCAGCAGTTTATCGGCGGGAGTGATTGAGCAGTTCTTC.

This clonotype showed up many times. The CDR3, as DNA: TGCGCCAGCAGCTTGGCGGCAGGGCGGGAGCAGTACTTC. Translating gives CASSLAAGREQYF. The chain recombines TRBV5-1 with TRBJ2-7; possible D gene TRBD1, 5 bases. The V end was cut by 0 bases, the J end by 7 bases, with 11 bases between. CDR1 SGHRS and CDR2 YFSETQ come from the germline V gene. This CDR3 is 13 amino acids long. The full variable domain, in which reference TRBV5-1 and TRBJ2-7 provide the parts outside the CDR3, is KAGVTQTPRYLIKTRGQQVTLSCSPISGHRSVSWYQQTPGQGLQFLFEYFSETQRNKGNFPGRFSGRQFSNSRSEMNVSTLELGDSALYLCASSLAAGREQYFGPGTRLTVT.

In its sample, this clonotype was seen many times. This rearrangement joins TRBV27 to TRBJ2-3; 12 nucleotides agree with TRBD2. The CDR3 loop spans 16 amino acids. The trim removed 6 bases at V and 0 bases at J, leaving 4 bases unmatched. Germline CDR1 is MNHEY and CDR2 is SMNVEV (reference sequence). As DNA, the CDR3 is TGTGCCAGCAGCCACGGACTAGCGGGAAGCACAGATACGCAGTATTTT. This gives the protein CASSHGLAGSTDTQYF.

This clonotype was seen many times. As DNA, the CDR3 is TGTGCCAGCAGCCAAGATCTGATCGGGCAGTTCTTC. Translated, it gives CASSQDLIGQFF. The rearrangement uses TRBV3-1 and TRBJ2-1; the D is unclear. The V end lost 0 bases, the J end lost 12 bases, and 9 bases lay between the germline ends. The germline V gene encodes CDR1 LGHDT and CDR2 YNNKEL (reference sequence). This CDR3 has 12 residues.

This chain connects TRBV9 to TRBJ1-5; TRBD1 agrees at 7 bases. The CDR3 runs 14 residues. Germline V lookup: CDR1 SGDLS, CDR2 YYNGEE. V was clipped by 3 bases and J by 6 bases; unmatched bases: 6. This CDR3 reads CASSAGGGGQPQHF. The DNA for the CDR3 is TGTGCCAGCAGCGCAGGGGGGGGGGGTCAGCCCCAGCATTTT. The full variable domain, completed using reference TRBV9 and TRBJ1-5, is DSGVTQTPKHLITATGQRVTLRCSPRSGDLSVYWYQQSLDQGLQFLIQYYNGEERAKGNILERFSAQQFPDLHSELNLSSLELGDSALYFCASSAGGGGQPQHFGDGTRLSIL.

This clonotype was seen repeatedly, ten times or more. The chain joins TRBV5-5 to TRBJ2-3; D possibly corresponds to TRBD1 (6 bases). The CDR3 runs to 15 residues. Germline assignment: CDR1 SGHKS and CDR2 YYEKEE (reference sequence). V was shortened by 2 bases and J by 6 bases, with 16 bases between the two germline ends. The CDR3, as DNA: TGTGCCAGCAGCTTAGAGGGCACAGGGCGGGATACGCAGTATTTT. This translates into CASSLEGTGRDTQYF.